This T cell receptor beta chain emerged from a study of blood T cell repertoires in COVID-19. In the study overall: Samples came from the United States, Italy and Spain, spanning acute and convalescent COVID-19. PBMCs, B-cell-depleted T cells, or T cells were the source of the cDNA or gDNA that made up the material.

Original processing notes: Amplification of reference gene primers provided the estimated nucleated cell counts. The data were produced by immunoSEQ multiplex PCR, yet TCRdb's version contains in-frame clones alone and is incomplete. The D gene and trimming were derived from the DNA, and the V and J assignments and clone size from that table. The sample has more than 100,000 clones; around 88% are singletons. The V end was cut by 5 bases, the J end by 7 bases, with 12 bases between. The CDR3 is 12 amino acids. Germline V gives CDR1 SGHTA, CDR2 FQGNSA. This TCR came from a woman in her fifties or sixties with active or convalescent COVID-19. The sequenced sample consisted of peripheral blood. The genes are TRBV7-2 and TRBJ2-7; D not certain. The CDR3 is CASSTTVQEQYF. CDR3 nucleotide sequence: TGTGCCAGCAGCACCACCGTACAAGAGCAGTACTTC.